These 11 T cell receptor beta chains were sequenced from one sample in a study of neoadjuvant anti-PD-1 for oral cavity cancer. Some clones are missing from TCRdb's copy, which holds only in-frame ones; the method was immunoSEQ multiplex PCR. The sample contains about 72,000 clones, around 88% of which appear only once. The sequencing used PBMCs, collected before nivolumab (anti-PD-1) treatment. Receptor source: a person between 35 and 79 years old with oral cavity squamous cell carcinoma.

The V and J genes are TRBV4-1 and TRBJ1-2; a weak D match, TRBD1 (5 bases). The V gene lost 3 bases and the J gene lost 4 bases, with 15 bases spanning the gap. Germline CDR1 MGHRA, CDR2 YSYEKL. CDR3 length: 15 residues. CDR3 residues: CASSHPRDGGYGYTF. The DNA of the CDR3 is TGCGCCAGCAGCCACCCCCGGGACGGTGGCTATGGCTACACCTTC.

The rearrangement links TRBV7-3 to TRBJ1-1; D not certain. The V gene lost 4 bases and the J gene lost 2 bases, with 11 bases spanning the gap. CDR1 is SGHTA, CDR2 FQGTGA, per germline. The CDR3 extends over 14 amino acids. CDR3 loop: CASSSSGTNTEAFF. The CDR3 nucleotides are TGTGCCAGCAGCTCCAGTGGTACCAACACTGAAGCTTTCTTT.

This sequence joins TRBV28 and TRBJ2-3; tentatively, D is TRBD2 (6 bases). This CDR3 has 15 residues. The V gene's germline CDR1 is MDHEN and CDR2 SYDVKM. V was shortened by 6 bases and J by 2 bases, with 15 bases between the two germline ends. CDR3 protein: CASRGLWLATDTQYF. The CDR3, as DNA: TGTGCCAGCAGGGGACTCTGGCTTGCCACAGATACGCAGTATTTT. The full variable domain, in which reference TRBV28 and TRBJ2-3 provide the parts outside the CDR3, is DVKVTQSSRYLVKRTGEKVFLECVQDMDHENMFWYRQDPGLGLRLIYFSYDVKMKEKGDIPEGYSVSREKKERFSLILESASTNQTSMYLCASRGLWLATDTQYFGPGTRLTVL.

The chain recombines TRBV6-5 with TRBJ1-3; a possible D gene is TRBD1 (6 bases). Germline-derived CDR1 and CDR2 are MNHEY and SVGAGI. Trimming removed 4 bases from V and 4 bases from J, with 11 bases in between. This CDR3 has 14 residues. In nucleotides, the CDR3 is TGTGCCAGCAGTTCGGGACAAAGGGGAAACACCATATATTTT. It codes for CASSSGQRGNTIYF.

The chain uses TRBV10-1 and TRBJ2-4; TRBD1 aligns across 9 bases. The germline CDR1 and CDR2 sequences are WNHNN and SYGVQD (reference sequence). V dropped 8 bases and J dropped 3; count of bases not matched to a gene: 11. The CDR3 extends over 16 amino acids. The CDR3 nucleotides are TGCGCCAGCTTCACCGGGACAGGGTTAGGCAAAAACATTCAGTACTTC. The encoded protein is CASFTGTGLGKNIQYF.

In its sample, this clone was seen once. This chain links TRBV11-2 with TRBJ2-1, with D possibly matching TRBD1 (6 bases). V shed 5 bases and J shed 9 bases, with 14 bases lying between them. The CDR3 length is 13 residues. CDR1 SGHAT and CDR2 FQNNGV come from the germline V gene. CDR3 nucleotide sequence: TGTGCCAGCAGCCCCGGGACATCCGCTGAGCAGTTCTTC. It is translated as CASSPGTSAEQFF.

This chain connects TRBV30 to TRBJ2-7; 7 bases map to TRBD1. V lost 5 bases, J lost 3 bases, and 1 base stayed unmatched. CDR3 length: 11 amino acids. Per the germline V gene, CDR1 is GTSNPN and CDR2 is SVGIG (reference sequence). For the CDR3, the DNA is TGTGCCTGGCAGGGGGACTACGAGCAGTACTTC. Amino acids: CAWQGDYEQYF. Supplemented by reference TRBV30 and TRBJ2-7, the full variable domain reads SQTIHQWPATLVQPVGSPLSLECTVEGTSNPNLYWYRQAAGRGLQLLFYSVGIGQISSEVPQNLSASRPQDRQFILSSKKLLLSDSGFYLCAWQGDYEQYFGPGTRLTVT.

The chain couples TRBV29-1 to TRBJ1-1; a possible D gene is TRBD1 (5 bases). V was clipped by 3 bases and J by 8 bases, with 7 bases between them. Germline V gene sequence: CDR1 SQVTM, CDR2 ANQGSEA. The CDR3 loop spans 10 amino acids. The CDR3 spells CSVDGGEAFF. For the CDR3, the DNA is TGCAGCGTTGACGGGGGGGAAGCTTTCTTT.

J is TRBJ2-1 and V is TRBV4-2, with 10 bases aligning to TRBD2. Losses at the gene ends were 1 base for V and 8 bases for J; bases not matched to a gene: 8. The CDR3 runs 16 residues. CDR1 LGHNA and CDR2 YNFKEQ come from the germline V gene. In nucleotides, the CDR3 is TGTGCCAGCAGCCAAGCCAAAACTAGCGGGGTTTATGAGCAGTTCTTC. It translates to CASSQAKTSGVYEQFF.

The chain employs TRBV25-1 and TRBJ2-3; 8 nucleotides align to TRBD2. Germline V CDR1 and CDR2: MGHDK, SYGVNS. This CDR3 comprises 15 residues. The trim removed 4 bases at V and 3 bases at J, leaving 6 bases unmatched. The CDR3 sequence is CASSVLAEGTDTQYF. The CDR3, as DNA: TGTGCCAGCAGTGTACTAGCGGAAGGGACAGATACGCAGTATTTT.

The V and J genes are TRBV4-2 and TRBJ1-1, with TRBD1 as a possible D gene (5 bases). The CDR3 is 18 amino acids. Trimming removed 4 bases at V and 0 bases at J, with 21 bases between. Germline V gene lookup returns CDR1 LGHNA and CDR2 YNFKEQ. CDR3: CASSPPMWGRRVNTEAFF. The DNA of the CDR3 is TGTGCCAGCAGCCCCCCTATGTGGGGCCGACGGGTGAACACTGAAGCTTTCTTT.